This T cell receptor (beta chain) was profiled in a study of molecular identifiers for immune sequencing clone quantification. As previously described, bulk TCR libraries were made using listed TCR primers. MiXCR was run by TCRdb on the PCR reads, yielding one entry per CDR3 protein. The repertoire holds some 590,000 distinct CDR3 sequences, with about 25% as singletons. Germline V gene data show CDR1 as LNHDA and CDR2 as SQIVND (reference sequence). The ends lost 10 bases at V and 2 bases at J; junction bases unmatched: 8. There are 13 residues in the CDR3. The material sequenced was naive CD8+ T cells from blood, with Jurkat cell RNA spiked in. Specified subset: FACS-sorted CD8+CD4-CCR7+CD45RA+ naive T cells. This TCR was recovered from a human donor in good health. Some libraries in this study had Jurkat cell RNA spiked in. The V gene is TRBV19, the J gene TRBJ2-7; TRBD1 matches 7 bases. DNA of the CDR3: TGTGCCACCTCGGACAGGACCCCCTACGAGCAGTACTTC. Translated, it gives CATSDRTPYEQYF. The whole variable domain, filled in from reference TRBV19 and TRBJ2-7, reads DGGITQSPKYLFRKEGQNVTLSCEQNLNHDAMYWYRQDPGQGLRLIYYSQIVNDFQKGDIAEGYSVSREKKESFPLTVTSAQKNPTAFYLCATSDRTPYEQYFGPGTRLTVT.